Each of the 13 T cell receptor beta chains below was sequenced from the same sample in a study of quantifying T cell responses using KT2 cells. Overall study: RNA was reverse transcribed with TCR alpha and beta constant-region primers.

An oligo carrying a UMI was ligated to the cDNA 3' end. An equimolar mix of RC1.1 and RC1.2 primed the beta chain across TRBC1 and TRBC2. TCRdb itself ran the UMI-ligation and nested PCR reads through MiXCR, one entry per CDR3 protein. The sample has 25,000 to 35,000 distinct CDR3 sequences, 7.3% seen once. The sequenced sample was PBMCs spiked with cells of the T cell clone KT2. The source is a human donor.

This clonotype was observed at least ten times. The chain links TRBV7-3 to TRBJ1-1; D uncertain. Trimming removed 4 bases at V and 5 bases at J, with 11 bases between. Germline loops: CDR1 SGHTA, CDR2 FQGTGA. This CDR3 has 13 residues. CDR3 bases: TGTGCCAGCAGCTCATTAGGTGGAACTGAAGCTTTCTTT. Amino acids: CASSSLGGTEAFF. Full variable domain (remainder filled in from reference TRBV7-3 and TRBJ1-1): GAGVSQTPSNKVTEKGKYVELRCDPISGHTALYWYRQSLGQGPEFLIYFQGTGAADDSGLPNDRFFAVRPEGSVSTLKIQRTERGDSAVYLCASSSLGGTEAFFGQGTRLTVV.

This clonotype was observed at least ten times. This chain uses TRBV4-3 with TRBJ1-3; TRBD1 is a possible D gene (5 bases). The germline V and J ends were trimmed by 0 bases and 0 bases, with 9 bases remaining between them. Germline V gene lookup returns CDR1 LGHNA and CDR2 YSLEER. CDR3 length equals 16 residues. This CDR3 reads CASSQETRVSGNTIYF. The CDR3 nucleotides read TGCGCCAGCAGCCAAGAGACCAGGGTCTCTGGAAACACCATATATTTT.

This clonotype appeared many times. The V and J genes are TRBV14 and TRBJ2-7; D gene ambiguous. Per germline, CDR1 SGHDN and CDR2 FVKESK. This CDR3 has 16 amino acids. V was clipped by 1 base and J by 2 bases, with 15 bases between them. CDR3: CASSQGMHSPAYEQYF. In nucleotides, the CDR3 is TGTGCCAGCAGCCAAGGAATGCATAGCCCAGCCTACGAGCAGTACTTC.

This clonotype was seen a few times. This chain links TRBV27 with TRBJ2-1; D is perhaps TRBD1 or TRBD2 (6 bases each). Trimming removed 6 bases from V and 9 bases from J, with 21 bases in between. Germline V gene data show CDR1 as MNHEY and CDR2 as SMNVEV (reference sequence). The CDR3 length is 15 residues. In DNA, the CDR3 is TGTGCCAGCAGCCTCTCTAGGGGGGAGAATGCTGAGCAGTTCTTC. This codes for CASSLSRGENAEQFF.

Ten or more counts support this clonotype. The chain carries TRBV15 and TRBJ1-1, with no clear D. The CDR3 is 14 residues long. V lost 3 bases and J lost 1, with 9 bases in between. Germline CDR1 LNHNV, CDR2 YYDKDF (reference sequence). In DNA, the CDR3 is TGTGCCACCAGCAGGTCTCTCACGAACACTGAAGCTTTCTTT. Translated: CATSRSLTNTEAFF.

This clonotype rates as medium-sized. V is TRBV20-1 and J is TRBJ2-2; 8 bases match TRBD2. V was clipped by 0 bases and J by 3 bases; unmatched bases: 3. Germline-derived CDR1 and CDR2 are DFQATT and SNEGSKA (reference sequence). CDR3 length: 15 residues. CDR3 coding DNA: TGCAGTGCTAGAGAAGGTAGCGGGGACACCGGGGAGCTGTTTTTT. It is translated as CSAREGSGDTGELFF.

This clonotype was recorded at least ten times. This chain joins TRBV7-6 and TRBJ2-7; D ambiguous. Looked up from germline, CDR1 is SGHVS and CDR2 is FNYEAQ. CDR3 size: 13 residues. V shed 1 base and J shed 6 bases, with 10 bases lying between them. In DNA form, the CDR3 reads TGTGCCAGCAGCTTAGGGTTGATGGGCGAGCAGTACTTC. Its protein product is CASSLGLMGEQYF. The entire variable domain, with the rest obtained from reference TRBV7-6 and TRBJ2-7, is as follows: GAGVSQSPRYKVTKRGQDVALRCDPISGHVSLYWYRQALGQGPEFLTYFNYEAQQDKSGLPNDRFSAERPEGSISTLTIQRTEQRDSAMYRCASSLGLMGEQYFGPGTRLTVT.

This clonotype was detected a few times. The rearrangement links TRBV6-5 to TRBJ1-1; D unclear. The V gene lost 0 bases and the J gene lost 4 bases, with 15 bases spanning the gap. Per germline, CDR1 MNHEY and CDR2 SVGAGI. This CDR3 spans 16 amino acids. The CDR3 DNA reads as TGTGCCAGCAGTTACTCCACTCGGAAGGTGGGCACTGAAGCTTTCTTT. Encoded protein: CASSYSTRKVGTEAFF.

The chain uses TRBV24-1 and TRBJ2-3; D ambiguous. CDR1 and CDR2 from the germline V gene are KGHDR and SFDVKD. The length of the CDR3 is 11 residues. The V and J ends lost 5 bases and 6 bases respectively, with 5 bases between them. The DNA of the CDR3 is TGTGCCACCAGTGTATTGGATACGCAGTATTTT. Translated, it gives CATSVLDTQYF.

This clonotype came up many times. The chain uses TRBV12-3 or TRBV12-4 and TRBJ2-7, with 8 bases lining up with TRBD1. With 6 bases clipped from V and 3 bases from J, the junction kept 7 bases outside the gene matches. This CDR3 contains 14 residues. CDR3 sequence (DNA): TGTGCCAGCAGCCGACAGGGGACGGGCTACGAGCAGTACTTC. It is translated as CASSRQGTGYEQYF.

This clonotype was counted many times. The chain links TRBV12-3 or TRBV12-4 to TRBJ2-3; TRBD2 matches at 8 bases. The V gene end was trimmed by 6 bases and the J gene end by 5 bases; junction bases not matched to a gene: 4. This CDR3 spans 13 amino acids. In DNA form, the CDR3 reads TGTGCCAGCAGGCGGGGGGTTGGAGATACGCAGTATTTT. Amino acids: CASRRGVGDTQYF.

The chain couples TRBV10-3 to TRBJ2-3, with 8 bases lining up with TRBD1. CDR3 length equals 15 residues. V lost 8 bases to trimming and J lost 3 bases; unmatched junction nucleotides: 10. In germline, CDR1 is ENHRY, CDR2 SYGVKD. CDR3 sequence: CAIRDRGEPTDTQYF. For the CDR3, the DNA is TGTGCCATCCGCGACAGGGGTGAACCTACAGATACGCAGTATTTT.

With respect to this clonotype: A much bigger clone sits one base away, suggesting this may be a read error. The chain has TRBV6-2 or TRBV6-3 and TRBJ1-2; 8 positions match TRBD1. This CDR3 contains 16 residues. CDR1 MNHEY and CDR2 SVGEGT come from the germline V gene. The CDR3 DNA reads TGTGCCAGCAGTTACTCTCAGGACAGGGAGTACTATGGCTACAACTTC. Its translation: CASSYSQDREYYGYNF.